The clone carrying this T cell receptor beta chain was found many times. These data are taken from a study of T cells in Graves' hyperthyroidism and ophthalmopathy. What was amplified from RNA transcripts were TCR beta CDR3 regions. During a first-round RT-PCR of the TCR CDR3, the HTBI primer set was used. TCRdb re-derived calls from the multiplex PCR reads in MiXCR, one entry per CDR3 protein. Here the sample spans approximately 560,000 distinct CDR3 sequences, about a sixth being singletons. This sequence was found in a young woman with Graves' hyperthyroidism. Sequenced material: blood.

The CDR3 DNA sequence: TGCAGTGCCTCGTCCGGGACAGGCCTCTCCTACGAGCAGTACTTC. Translated: CSASSGTGLSYEQYF. The gene calls are TRBV20-1 and TRBJ2-7; 8 positions agree with TRBD1. The CDR3 covers 15 residues. Trimming took 6 bases from V and 0 from J; bases not matched to a gene: 10. Germline-derived CDR1 and CDR2 are DFQATT and SNEGSKA (reference sequence).